The T cell receptor (beta chain) under discussion was sequenced for a study of T cells after posttransplantation cyclophosphamide. The study, taken as a whole, reports: Skin or GI-infiltrating T cells shared few TRB sequences with blood. Recipient CMV seropositivity and CMV reactivation strongly tracked TRB clonality.

Concerning this clone itself: Antigen: not known.

Looked up from germline, CDR1 is SNHLY and CDR2 is FYNNEI. This CDR3 region has 15 residues. The V segment lost 5 bases and the J segment 0 bases; nucleotides outside the gene matches: 1. The repertoire was sequenced with immunoSEQ multiplex PCR; TCRdb's copy has only in-frame clones and lacks some. The table has tens of thousands of clones, 78% seen once. A marrow graft followed busulfan-fludarabine conditioning, with cyclophosphamide on days +3 and +4. The clonotype comes from a female patient aged 40 to 50 who received an allogeneic stem cell transplant from a related donor, was CMV-positive, and had no GVHD. The T cells may partly be graft donor cells. This chain uses TRBV2 with TRBJ1-4, with 9 bases fitting TRBD1. Material: CD4+ T cells sorted from blood, obtained roughly 1,900 days after a stem cell transplant with posttransplant cyclophosphamide. The CDR3 DNA follows: TGTGCCAGCAGTAGGGACAGGGCAACTAATGAAAAACTGTTTTTT. Encoded protein: CASSRDRATNEKLFF.